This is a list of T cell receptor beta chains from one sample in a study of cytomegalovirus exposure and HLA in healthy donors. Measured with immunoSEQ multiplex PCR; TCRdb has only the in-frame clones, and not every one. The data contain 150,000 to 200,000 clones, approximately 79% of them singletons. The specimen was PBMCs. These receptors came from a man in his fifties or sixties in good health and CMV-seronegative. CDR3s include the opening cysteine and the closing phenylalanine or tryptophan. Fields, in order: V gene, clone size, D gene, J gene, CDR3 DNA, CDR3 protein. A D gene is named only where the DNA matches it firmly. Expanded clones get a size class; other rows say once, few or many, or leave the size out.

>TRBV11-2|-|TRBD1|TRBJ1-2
TGTGCCAGCAGCCATCGACAGGGAGGAGAGAACTATGGCTACACCTTC
CASSHRQGGENYGYTF
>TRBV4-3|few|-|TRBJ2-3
TGCGCCAGCAGCCAAGTTACTACAGATACGCAGTATTTT
CASSQVTTDTQYF
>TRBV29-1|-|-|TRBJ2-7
TGCAGCGCCGCGCGGGGGCGCGGCTACGAGCAGTACTTC
CSAARGRGYEQYF
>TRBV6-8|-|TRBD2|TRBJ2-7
TGTGCCAGCAGGGATCCTAGCGGCTACGAGCAGTACTTC
CASRDPSGYEQYF
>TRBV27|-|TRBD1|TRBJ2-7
TGTGCCAGCAGTCCCGACAGGGTTCGGAACGAGCAGTACTTC
CASSPDRVRNEQYF
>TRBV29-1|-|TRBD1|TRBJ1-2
TGCAGCGCCACACAGGGGGCGGATGGCTACACCTTC
CSATQGADGYTF
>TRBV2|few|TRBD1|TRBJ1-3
TGTGCCAGCAGTGTACGGACAGGCGGCGGAAACACCATATATTTT
CASSVRTGGGNTIYF
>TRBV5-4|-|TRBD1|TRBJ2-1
TGTGCCAGCAGCACAAGGGGGCGTGAGCAGTTCTTC
CASSTRGREQFF
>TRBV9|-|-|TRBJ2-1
TGTGCCAGCAGCCCCCTGACTAGTGGGCATGAGCAGTTCTTC
CASSPLTSGHEQFF
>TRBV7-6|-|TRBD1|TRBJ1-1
TGTGCCAGCAGCTTAGTATTAACGGGACAGGGGCGCCCGAACACTGAAGCTTTCTTT
CASSLVLTGQGRPNTEAFF
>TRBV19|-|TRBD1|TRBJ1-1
TGTGCCAGTAGTATACAGGGGGTGAACACTGAAGCTTTCTTT
CASSIQGVNTEAFF
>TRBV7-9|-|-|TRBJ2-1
TGTGCCAGCAGCTTAGTACGGTCCTACAATGAGCAGTTCTTC
CASSLVRSYNEQFF
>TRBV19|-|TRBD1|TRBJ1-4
TGTGCCAGTAGTCCCCTGGACAGGGGATGGAATGAAAAACTGTTTTTT
CASSPLDRGWNEKLFF
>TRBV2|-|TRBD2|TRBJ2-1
TGTGCCAGCAGTCTTTGGGGACTAGCGGGGGTCAATGAGCAGTTCTTC
CASSLWGLAGVNEQFF
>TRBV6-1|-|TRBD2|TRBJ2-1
TGTGCCAGCAGTGGATTAGCGGGGGAGCAGTTCTTC
CASSGLAGEQFF
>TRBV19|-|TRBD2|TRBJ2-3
TGTGCCAGTAGTCTCGGGACTAGCAACACGCAGTATTTT
CASSLGTSNTQYF
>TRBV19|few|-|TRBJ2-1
TGTGCCAGTAGTATAAACAGAAAAGCAGAGCAGTTCTTC
CASSINRKAEQFF
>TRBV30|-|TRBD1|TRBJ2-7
TGTGCCTGGAGCCGACGGGGGACAGGGGGCTACGAGCAGTACTTC
CAWSRRGTGGYEQYF
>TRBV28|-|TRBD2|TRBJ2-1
TGTGCCAGCAGTTCGGGAGGGACACACAATGAGCAGTTCTTC
CASSSGGTHNEQFF
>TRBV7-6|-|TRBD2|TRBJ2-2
TGTGCCAGCAGCTTTAGCGGGGGGGCCGGGGAGCTGTTTTTT
CASSFSGGAGELFF
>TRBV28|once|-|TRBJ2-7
TGTGCCAGCAGTTTAGGGGTCCAGGGCCACGAGCAGTACTTC
CASSLGVQGHEQYF
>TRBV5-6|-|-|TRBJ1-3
TGTGCCAGCAGCTATAGGACAACCCAAAACACCATATATTTT
CASSYRTTQNTIYF
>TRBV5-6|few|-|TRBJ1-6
TGTGCCAGCAGGGTCAGCTCCTATAATTCACCCCTCCACTTT
CASRVSSYNSPLHF
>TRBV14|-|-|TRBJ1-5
TGTGCCAGCAGCCAACGTTCAGAGCCCCAGCATTTT
CASSQRSEPQHF
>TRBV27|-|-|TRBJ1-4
TGTGCCAGCAGGAAGGGGCCATCGGCAACTAATGAAAAACTGTTTTTT
CASRKGPSATNEKLFF
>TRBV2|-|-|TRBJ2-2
TGTGCCAGCTCGGGGGAGCCGAACACCGGGGAGCTGTTTTTT
CASSGEPNTGELFF
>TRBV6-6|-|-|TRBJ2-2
TGTGCCAGCAGCAAACAGGGTACGAACACCGGGGAGCTGTTTTTT
CASSKQGTNTGELFF
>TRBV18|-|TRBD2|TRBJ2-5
TGTGCCAGCTCACCATTCGGCCTAGCGGGAGGGCCGAGGAAAGAGACCCAGTACTTC
CASSPFGLAGGPRKETQYF
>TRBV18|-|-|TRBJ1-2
TGTGCCAGCTCTCCGGACGGGGAGGCCCTCTTTGGCTACACCTTC
CASSPDGEALFGYTF
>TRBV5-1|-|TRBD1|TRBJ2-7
TGCGCCAGCAGCGGGACAGGGGGGTCCTACGAGCAGTACTTC
CASSGTGGSYEQYF
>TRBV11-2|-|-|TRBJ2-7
TGTGCCAGCAGCCCAGGGGGGATGTCGTCGTACTTC
CASSPGGMSSYF
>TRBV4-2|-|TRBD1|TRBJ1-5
TGTGCCAGCAGCCAAGAAAGGGGACAGGCTTATAGCAATCAGCCCCAGCATTTT
CASSQERGQAYSNQPQHF
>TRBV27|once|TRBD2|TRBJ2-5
TGTGCCAGCAGTCCCGGACTAGCGGGAGGGCCACAGGGGGAGACCCAGTACTTC
CASSPGLAGGPQGETQYF